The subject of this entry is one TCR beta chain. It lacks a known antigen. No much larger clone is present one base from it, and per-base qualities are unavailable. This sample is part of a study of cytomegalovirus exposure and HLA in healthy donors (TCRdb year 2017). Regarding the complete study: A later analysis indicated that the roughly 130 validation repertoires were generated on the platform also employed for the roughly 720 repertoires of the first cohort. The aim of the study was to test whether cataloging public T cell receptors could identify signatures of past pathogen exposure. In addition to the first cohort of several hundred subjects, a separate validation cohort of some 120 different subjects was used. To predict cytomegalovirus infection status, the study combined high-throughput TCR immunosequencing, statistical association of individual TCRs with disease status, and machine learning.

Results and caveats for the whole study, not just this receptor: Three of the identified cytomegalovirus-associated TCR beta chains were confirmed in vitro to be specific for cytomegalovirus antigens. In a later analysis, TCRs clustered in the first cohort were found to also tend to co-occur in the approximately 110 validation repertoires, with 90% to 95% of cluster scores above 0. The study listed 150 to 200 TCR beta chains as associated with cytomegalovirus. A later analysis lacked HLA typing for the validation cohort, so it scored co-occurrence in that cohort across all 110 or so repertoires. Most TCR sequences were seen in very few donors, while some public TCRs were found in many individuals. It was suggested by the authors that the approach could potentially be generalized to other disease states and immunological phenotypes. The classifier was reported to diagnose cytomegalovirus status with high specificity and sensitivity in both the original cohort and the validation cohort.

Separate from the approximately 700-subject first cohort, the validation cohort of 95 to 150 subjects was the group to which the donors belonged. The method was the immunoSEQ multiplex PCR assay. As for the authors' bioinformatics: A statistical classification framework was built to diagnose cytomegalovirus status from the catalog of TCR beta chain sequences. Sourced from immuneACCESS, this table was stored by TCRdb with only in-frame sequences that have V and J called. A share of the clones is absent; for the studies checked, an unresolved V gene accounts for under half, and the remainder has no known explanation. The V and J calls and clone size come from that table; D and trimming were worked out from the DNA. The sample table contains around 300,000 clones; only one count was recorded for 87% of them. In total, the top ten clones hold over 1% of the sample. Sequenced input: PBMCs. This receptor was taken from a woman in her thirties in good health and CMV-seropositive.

The CDR3 protein is CASSALMGGGGYGYTF. The nucleotide sequence reads TGTGCCAGCAGCGCCCTTATGGGAGGGGGGGGCTATGGCTACACCTTC. The chain uses TRBV9 and TRBJ1-2; the best D guess is TRBD1, with 6 bases matching. CDR1 and CDR2 (SGDLS, YYNGEE) derive from the germline V gene. V drops 3 bases and J drops 4 bases, leaving 19 bases in between. Spanning cysteine to phenylalanine, the CDR3 consists of 16 amino acids. Solely the CDR3 DNA is kept, with 48 bases framed from the first base. The reference TRBV9 and TRBJ1-2 proteins fill in what lies around the CDR3, so the full variable domain reads DSGVTQTPKHLITATGQRVTLRCSPRSGDLSVYWYQQSLDQGLQFLIQYYNGEERAKGNILERFSAQQFPDLHSELNLSSLELGDSALYFCASSALMGGGGYGYTFGSGTRLTVV.